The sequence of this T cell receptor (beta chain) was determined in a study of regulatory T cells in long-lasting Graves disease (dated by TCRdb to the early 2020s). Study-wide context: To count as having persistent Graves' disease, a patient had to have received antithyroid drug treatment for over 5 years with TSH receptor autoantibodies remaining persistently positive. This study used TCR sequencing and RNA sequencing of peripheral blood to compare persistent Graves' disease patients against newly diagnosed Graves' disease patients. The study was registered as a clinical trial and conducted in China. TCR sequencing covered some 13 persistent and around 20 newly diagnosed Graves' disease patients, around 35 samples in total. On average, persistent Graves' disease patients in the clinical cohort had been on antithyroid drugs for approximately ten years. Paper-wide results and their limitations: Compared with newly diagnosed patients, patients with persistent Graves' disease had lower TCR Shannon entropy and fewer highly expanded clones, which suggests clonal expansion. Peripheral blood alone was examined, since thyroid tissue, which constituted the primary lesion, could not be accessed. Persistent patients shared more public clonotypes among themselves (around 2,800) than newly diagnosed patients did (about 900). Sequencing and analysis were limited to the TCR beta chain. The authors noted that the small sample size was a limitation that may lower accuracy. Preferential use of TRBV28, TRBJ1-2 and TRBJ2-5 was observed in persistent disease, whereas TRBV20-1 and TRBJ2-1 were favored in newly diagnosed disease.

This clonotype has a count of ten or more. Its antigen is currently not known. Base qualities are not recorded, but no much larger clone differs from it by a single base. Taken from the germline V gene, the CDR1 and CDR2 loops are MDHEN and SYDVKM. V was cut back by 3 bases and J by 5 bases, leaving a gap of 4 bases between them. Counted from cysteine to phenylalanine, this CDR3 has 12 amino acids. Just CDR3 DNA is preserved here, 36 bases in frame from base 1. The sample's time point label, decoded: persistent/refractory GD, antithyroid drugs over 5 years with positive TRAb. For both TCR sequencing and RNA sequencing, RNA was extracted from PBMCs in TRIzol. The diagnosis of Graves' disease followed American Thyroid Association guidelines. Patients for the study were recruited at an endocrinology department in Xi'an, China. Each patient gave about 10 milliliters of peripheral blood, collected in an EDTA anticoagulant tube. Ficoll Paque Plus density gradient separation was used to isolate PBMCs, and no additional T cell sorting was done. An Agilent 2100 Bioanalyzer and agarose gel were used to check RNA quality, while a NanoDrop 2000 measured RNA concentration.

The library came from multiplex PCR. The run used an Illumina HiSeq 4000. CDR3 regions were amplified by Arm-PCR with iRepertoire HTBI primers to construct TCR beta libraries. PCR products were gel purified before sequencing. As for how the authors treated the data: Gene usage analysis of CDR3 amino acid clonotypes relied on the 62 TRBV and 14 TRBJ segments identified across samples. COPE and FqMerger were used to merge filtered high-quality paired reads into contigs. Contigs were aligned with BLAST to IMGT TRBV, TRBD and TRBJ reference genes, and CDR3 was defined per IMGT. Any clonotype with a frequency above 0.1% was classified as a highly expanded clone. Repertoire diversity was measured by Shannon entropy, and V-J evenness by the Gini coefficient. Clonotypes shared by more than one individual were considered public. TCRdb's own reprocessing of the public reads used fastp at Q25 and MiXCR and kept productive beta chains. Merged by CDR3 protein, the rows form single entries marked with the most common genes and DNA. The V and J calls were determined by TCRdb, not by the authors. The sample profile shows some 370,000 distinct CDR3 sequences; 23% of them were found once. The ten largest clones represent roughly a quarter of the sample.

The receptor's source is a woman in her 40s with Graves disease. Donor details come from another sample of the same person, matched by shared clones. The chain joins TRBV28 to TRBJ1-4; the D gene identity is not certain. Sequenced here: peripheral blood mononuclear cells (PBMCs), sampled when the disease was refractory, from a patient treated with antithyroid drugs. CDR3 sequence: CASSFSNEKLFF. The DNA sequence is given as TGTGCCAGCAGTTTTTCAAATGAAAAACTGTTTTTT.